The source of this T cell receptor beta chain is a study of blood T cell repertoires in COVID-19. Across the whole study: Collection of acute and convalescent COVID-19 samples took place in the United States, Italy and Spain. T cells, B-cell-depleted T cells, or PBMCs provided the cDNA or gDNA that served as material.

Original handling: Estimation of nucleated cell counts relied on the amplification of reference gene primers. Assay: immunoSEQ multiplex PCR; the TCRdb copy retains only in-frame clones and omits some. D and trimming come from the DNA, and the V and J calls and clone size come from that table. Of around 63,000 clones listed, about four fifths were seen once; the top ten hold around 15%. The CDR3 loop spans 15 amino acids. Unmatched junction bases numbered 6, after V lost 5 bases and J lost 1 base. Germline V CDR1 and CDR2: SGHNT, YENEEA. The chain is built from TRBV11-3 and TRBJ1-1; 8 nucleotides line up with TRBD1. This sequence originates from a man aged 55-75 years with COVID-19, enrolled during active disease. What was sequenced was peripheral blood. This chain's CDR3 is CASSPGGAENTEAFF. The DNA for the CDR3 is TGTGCCAGCAGCCCAGGGGGCGCGGAGAACACTGAAGCTTTCTTT. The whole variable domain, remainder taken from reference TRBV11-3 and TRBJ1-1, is EAGVVQSPRYKIIEKKQPVAFWCNPISGHNTLYWYLQNLGQGPELLIRYENEEAVDDSQLPKDRFSAERLKGVDSTLKIQPAELGDSAVYLCASSPGGAENTEAFFGQGTRLTVV.